The 16 T cell receptor beta chains given below trace back to one sample, sequenced in a study of CD8 T cells in ankylosing spondylitis. TCRdb reanalysed the 5' RACE reads using MiXCR and keeps one entry per CDR3 protein. This table holds 200,000 to 250,000 distinct CDR3 sequences, 7% to 10% found once. The source material was blood, either unsorted or a sorted T cell fraction (not recorded which). All receptors come from a female donor with ankylosing spondylitis or in good health (not recorded which).

There are a few counts of this clonotype. V usage is TRBV13 and J usage is TRBJ2-6; D is unresolved. With 1 base removed from V and 0 bases from J, the gap between germline ends came to 13 bases. CDR1 PRHDT and CDR2 FYEKMQ come from the germline V gene (reference sequence). CDR3 size: 18 residues. CDR3 region: CASSLDQRFLSGANVLTF. The DNA for the CDR3 is TGTGCCAGCAGCTTAGATCAGCGTTTTCTCTCTGGGGCCAACGTCCTGACTTTC.

This clonotype was seen many times. The rearrangement links TRBV4-2 to TRBJ2-2; D is perhaps TRBD1 (6 bases). The CDR3 extends over 15 amino acids. Trimming left V 1 base short and J 5 bases short, with 11 bases between. Germline V gives CDR1 LGHNA, CDR2 YNFKEQ. This CDR3 is CASSQGGGETGELFF. CDR3 bases: TGTGCCAGCAGCCAAGGAGGGGGAGAAACCGGGGAGCTGTTTTTT.

This clonotype has only a few counts. The rearrangement joins TRBV6-5 to TRBJ1-5; D perhaps matches TRBD1 (6 bases). This CDR3 contains 14 residues. V lost 4 bases and J 7 bases, leaving 14 bases between the germline ends. Germline V gene lookup returns CDR1 MNHEY and CDR2 SVGAGI. The CDR3: CASSSQGLGQPQHF. The CDR3 DNA reads TGTGCCAGCAGTTCCCAGGGGTTGGGGCAGCCCCAGCATTTT.

At least ten counts were recorded for this clonotype. The chain couples TRBV7-2 to TRBJ1-2; TRBD1 agrees at 8 bases. Per germline, CDR1 SGHTA and CDR2 FQGNSA. The CDR3 has 14 amino acids. J gave up 4 bases and V 1 base, and 2 bases lay outside the gene matches. For the CDR3, the DNA is TGTGCCAGCAGCTTAGGGGGGACAGGCTATGGCTACACCTTC. Amino acid sequence: CASSLGGTGYGYTF.

As regards this clonotype: A junction end diverges from the germline sequence, so it may reflect a read error. The chain combines TRBV7-6 with TRBJ2-2; TRBD2 aligns across 8 bases. Germline CDR1 reads SGHVS; CDR2 reads FNYEAQ. This CDR3 region has 16 residues. Here the CDR3 reads CASSLAREDGPGELFF. The CDR3 DNA follows: TGTGCCAGCAGCCTAGCGCGGGAGGACGGGCCCGGGGAGCTGTTTTTT.

Many counts were recorded for this clonotype. The rearrangement uses TRBV3-1 and TRBJ2-3, with unresolved D. Looked up from germline, CDR1 is LGHDT and CDR2 is YNNKEL (reference sequence). Between the trimmed V and J ends, which lost 0 bases and 2 bases, there was a span of 9 bases. The CDR3 is 15 amino acids. The CDR3 coding sequence is TGTGCCAGCAGCCAAGAGGCAGGAGCCACAGATACGCAGTATTTT. It translates to CASSQEAGATDTQYF.

V gene TRBV19 combines with J gene TRBJ1-2; D unresolved. The CDR3 consists of 12 residues. In germline, CDR1 is LNHDA, CDR2 SQIVND (reference sequence). Trimming took off 4 bases at V and 6 bases at J, with 9 bases between the two ends. CDR3 nucleotides: TGTGCCAGTAGTAGGAGAAGTCATGGCTACACCTTC. Translated, it gives CASSRRSHGYTF. Variable domain in full (rest from reference TRBV19 and TRBJ1-2): DGGITQSPKYLFRKEGQNVTLSCEQNLNHDAMYWYRQDPGQGLRLIYYSQIVNDFQKGDIAEGYSVSREKKESFPLTVTSAQKNPTAFYLCASSRRSHGYTFGSGTRLTVV.

This clonotype was seen at least ten times. The rearrangement joins TRBV2 to TRBJ2-1, with D perhaps being TRBD1 or TRBD2 (5 bases each). The V end lost 0 bases, the J end lost 10 bases, and 13 bases lay between the germline ends. The CDR3 contains 14 residues. Germline values: CDR1 SNHLY, CDR2 FYNNEI. CDR3 in DNA: TGTGCCAGCAGTGAAGCTCGGGGACCTCAAGAGCAGTTCTTC. Translating it yields CASSEARGPQEQFF.

Ten or more counts support this clonotype. The genes are TRBV7-9 and TRBJ2-1, with 7 bases fitting TRBD2. Trimming took 1 base from V and 14 from J; bases not matched to a gene: 8. CDR1 is SEHNR and CDR2 is FQNEAQ in the germline V gene (reference sequence). CDR3 length: 13 residues. The CDR3 DNA reads TGTGCCAGCAGCTTAGACCCGGGACTAAGGGAGTTCTTC. It encodes CASSLDPGLREFF.

This clonotype was seen a handful of times. This rearrangement joins TRBV11-1 to TRBJ2-4; the match to TRBD1 covers 9 bases. There are 19 residues in the CDR3. V lost 2 bases and J lost 0; bases outside the gene matches: 11. Germline CDR1 is SGHAT and CDR2 is FQDESV (reference sequence). CDR3 amino acids: CASSLPTGGNALAKNIQYF. The CDR3 DNA reads TGTGCCAGCAGCTTACCGACAGGGGGAAATGCTCTAGCCAAAAACATTCAGTACTTC. The whole variable domain, remainder taken from reference TRBV11-1 and TRBJ2-4, is EAEVAQSPRYKITEKSQAVAFWCDPISGHATLYWYRQILGQGPELLVQFQDESVVDDSQLPKDRFSAERLKGVDSTLKIQPAELGDSAMYLCASSLPTGGNALAKNIQYFGAGTRLSVL.

The chain joins TRBV5-1 to TRBJ1-3; D unclear. Germline V gives CDR1 SGHRS, CDR2 YFSETQ. V dropped 4 bases and J dropped 0 bases, with 14 bases sitting between them. The CDR3 covers 16 residues. CDR3 region: CASSPRTDPSGNTIYF. CDR3 sequence (DNA): TGCGCCAGCAGCCCCAGAACAGACCCCTCTGGAAACACCATATATTTT.

This clonotype was detected many times. The chain recombines TRBV6-1 with TRBJ2-5; perhaps TRBD1 as D (5 bases). The CDR3 loop spans 14 amino acids. V shed 6 bases and J shed 1 base, with 12 bases lying between them. From germline, CDR1 is MNHNS and CDR2 SASEGT. DNA for the CDR3: TGTGCCAGCAGCTCCCCTGGGGCCCAAGAGACCCAGTACTTC. Translation: CASSSPGAQETQYF.

This clonotype has at least ten counts. The chain uses TRBV27 and TRBJ2-7, with D tentatively TRBD1 (5 bases). CDR3 length: 17 residues. V shed 2 bases and J shed 5 bases, with 22 bases lying between them. Per the germline V gene, CDR1 is MNHEY and CDR2 is SMNVEV (reference sequence). For the CDR3, the DNA is TGTGCCAGCAGTTTACGAGACAGTAATGTCGTAATCCACGAGCAGTACTTC. Translation gives CASSLRDSNVVIHEQYF.

This clonotype was observed at least ten times. The genes are TRBV20-1 and TRBJ2-4; no firm D call. This CDR3 contains 15 residues. Germline assignment: CDR1 DFQATT and CDR2 SNEGSKA (reference sequence). The V end was cut by 0 bases, the J end by 0 bases, with 9 bases between. CDR3 protein: CSARDGTLAKNIQYF. In DNA, the CDR3 is TGCAGTGCTAGAGATGGCACTCTAGCCAAAAACATTCAGTACTTC.

This clonotype has at least ten counts. The V gene is TRBV12-3 or TRBV12-4, the J gene TRBJ2-7; no firm D call. The CDR3 is 12 residues long. The V gene lost 3 bases and the J gene lost 2 bases, with 5 bases spanning the gap. The CDR3 coding sequence is TGTGCCAGCAGTTTTGGGGCCTACGAGCAGTACTTC. Encoded protein: CASSFGAYEQYF.

This clonotype was seen many times. This chain uses TRBV12-3 or TRBV12-4 with TRBJ2-2; weak D call: TRBD2 (5 bases). The CDR3 loop spans 14 amino acids. Trimming took off 5 bases at V and 4 bases at J, with 11 bases between the two ends. In DNA, the CDR3 is TGTGCCAGCAGTCGGACTTTAGGCACCGGGGAGCTGTTTTTT. Protein: CASSRTLGTGELFF.